Reported below is one T cell receptor beta chain. Its specific antigen is unknown. There are no base qualities to consult, and no much larger clone falls within one base. The CDR3 regions of human TCRbeta chains were analyzed by immunosequencing. The paper's data handling went like this. Repertoire TCRs were checked for matches against a reference library of SARS-CoV-2-specific TCRs that had been generated using the MIRA antigen-specificity platform. Breadth meant the fraction of unique TCRs that were SARS-CoV-2-associated, whereas depth meant the fraction of total T cells that were SARS-CoV-2-associated. Using the MIRA data, each spike-specific TCR was assigned both to the spike region to which the TCR was reactive and to a CD4 or CD8 class. Log10-transformed breadth and depth values were compared by one-way ANOVA with Sidak's multiple comparisons tests. The table comes from immuneACCESS by way of TCRdb, which keeps in-frame sequences with V and J called. Part of the clones is missing from these tables; in studies checked, under half for an unresolved V gene and the rest for unknown reasons. Clone size and V and J calls were adopted from that table, with D and trimming inferred from the DNA. The sample data list around 160,000 clones, and around 83% of these were observed just once. The top ten constitute less than 5% of the sample.

The time point label for this specimen denotes: baseline before first vaccination. The treatment or condition tag for this specimen amounts to: meningococcal conjugate vaccine given as trial control. Vaccinee samples were obtained from the UK trials COV001 and COV002, which included a single-blind randomized controlled phase 2/3 trial of AZD1222 (ChAdOx1 nCoV-19) in healthy adults. For TCRbeta chain sequencing, PBMC samples from trial participants were taken at day 0 and at day 28 after the second dose. The entry originates in a study of T cell responses to AZD1222 COVID-19 vaccine (dated by TCRdb to about 2021). Concerning the study at large: A total of more than 230 trial participants underwent TCR sequencing, of whom around 210 had received two doses of AZD1222 and 26 had received two doses of the MenACWY control vaccine. Trial participants were enrolled by age into subgroups of 18-55, 56-69 and 70-plus years, and about 150, 27 and 61 TCR-sequenced participants, respectively, were included in these subgroups.

Here is what the overall study found, with its caveats: Participants were mostly white British and included more females than males, and it was suggested by the authors that clonal diversity may have been underestimated. Spike-specific TCR breadth and depth rose significantly after two AZD1222 doses compared with day 0 and with MenACWY recipients. Only 5 to 7 AZD1222 recipients were SARS-CoV-2 seropositive at baseline, limiting conclusions about previously exposed vaccinees. Reportedly, close to half of the unique spike-specific TCRs recognized epitopes lying outside the regions that are mutated in the B.1.351 and B.1.1.7 variants. The 56-69-year group was small, and its depth increase did not reach significance, likely because of low power. Because no samples from the day 14 peak response were available, repertoires could be characterized only after the peak T cell response. Vaccine-associated CD4 TCRs spanned the whole spike protein, with dominant responses in regions 160-218 and 743-854.

The V and J ends are trimmed by 5 bases and 5 bases, leaving 6 bases between them. CDR1 and CDR2, per the germline V gene, are SQVTM and ANQGSEA. Counted from cysteine to phenylalanine, this CDR3 has 10 amino acids. The retained sequence is limited to the CDR3, 30 bases, with the frame set at the first base. The source material was peripheral blood, sampled on day 0 of MenACWY control vaccination. The sequence is built from TRBV29-1 and TRBJ1-1, with no confidently assigned D gene. The source is an adult in good health. The DNA is TGCAGCGTTTACATGACTGAAGCTTTCTTT. Its translation is CSVYMTEAFF. The CDR3, completed at both ends by the reference TRBV29-1 and TRBJ1-1 genes, gives the full variable domain SAVISQKPSRDICQRGTSLTIQCQVDSQVTMMFWYRQQPGQSLTLIATANQGSEATYESGFVIDKFPISRPNLTFSTLTVSNMSPEDSSIYLCSVYMTEAFFGQGTRLTVV.